Given below is one T cell receptor (beta chain) in context. This sample stems from a study of blood T cell repertoires in COVID-19. The table came from immunoSEQ multiplex PCR; TCRdb's copy has only in-frame clones and leaves some out. The sample includes approximately 280,000 clones, approximately 85% seen only once; the top ten take about 9.8%. Germline assignment: CDR1 SQVTM and CDR2 ANQGSEA. The CDR3 has 13 amino acids. The V and J ends lost 5 bases and 5 bases respectively, with 15 bases between them. The clonotype originates from a man younger than 35 with active or convalescent COVID-19. The specimen sequenced was peripheral blood. This chain uses TRBV29-1 with TRBJ1-2; D call uncertain. CDR3 residues: CSVRKEGRYGYTF. DNA for the CDR3: TGCAGCGTTCGAAAGGAGGGAAGGTATGGCTACACCTTC.